This T cell receptor (beta chain) was profiled in a study of shared clonotypes between healthy human individuals. As for the study in general: With ages of 18 to 49, the donors were a couple of women and a few men.

Germline V gene data show CDR1 as SGHRS and CDR2 as YFSETQ. This CDR3 has 16 residues. V was pared by 6 bases and J by 4 bases, with 13 bases of the junction left unmatched. Each sample came from a Caucasian adult donor living in Nashville, Tennessee. In the study's own analysis: ImmunoSEQ supplied junction-only sequences lacking quality scores, so filtering was different. The assay was immunoSEQ multiplex PCR, and TCRdb's table has in-frame clones only and misses some. V and J calls and clone size are those listed in that table; D and trimming were worked out from the DNA. The repertoire holds 2 million to 3 million clones, more than 85% seen once, with 0.36% in the top ten.

The TCR originated in a man aged 18 to 35 in good health. Some clones in this sample may be carry-over from other donors' samples. This chain joins TRBV5-1 and TRBJ2-1; TRBD1 aligns across 7 bases. Sequencing was performed on naive CD4+ T cells from PBMCs. Subset meaning: CD45RA+ positively selected. The CDR3 loop reads CASTELGQGEYNEQFF. CDR3 DNA sequence: TGCGCCAGCACCGAGCTAGGGCAGGGGGAGTACAATGAGCAGTTCTTC.